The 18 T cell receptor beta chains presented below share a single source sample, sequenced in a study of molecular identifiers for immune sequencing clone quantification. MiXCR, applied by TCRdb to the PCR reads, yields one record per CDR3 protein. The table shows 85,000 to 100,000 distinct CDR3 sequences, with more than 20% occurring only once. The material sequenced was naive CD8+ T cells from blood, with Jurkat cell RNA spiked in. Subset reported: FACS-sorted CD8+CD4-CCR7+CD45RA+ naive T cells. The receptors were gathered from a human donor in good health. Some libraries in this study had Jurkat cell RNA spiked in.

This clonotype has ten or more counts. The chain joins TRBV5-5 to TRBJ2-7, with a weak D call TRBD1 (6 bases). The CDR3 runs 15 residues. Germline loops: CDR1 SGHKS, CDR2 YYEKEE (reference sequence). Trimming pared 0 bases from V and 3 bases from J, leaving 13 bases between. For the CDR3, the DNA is TGTGCCAGCAGCTTGGAGGCAGGGGCCCGCTACGAGCAGTACTTC. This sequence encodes CASSLEAGARYEQYF.

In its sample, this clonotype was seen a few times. CDR3 sequence: CASSSWTDQDTQYF. The CDR3 DNA follows: TGTGCCAGCAGCTCCTGGACGGATCAAGATACGCAGTATTTT. The chain joins TRBV11-2 to TRBJ2-3, with no clear D. From germline, CDR1 is SGHAT and CDR2 FQNNGV. The CDR3 is 14 amino acids. V lost 4 bases and J 5 bases, leaving 13 bases between the germline ends. Variable domain in full (rest from reference TRBV11-2 and TRBJ2-3): EAGVAQSPRYKIIEKRQSVAFWCNPISGHATLYWYQQILGQGPKLLIQFQNNGVVDDSQLPKDRFSAERLKGVDSTLKIQPAKLEDSAVYLCASSSWTDQDTQYFGPGTRLTVL.

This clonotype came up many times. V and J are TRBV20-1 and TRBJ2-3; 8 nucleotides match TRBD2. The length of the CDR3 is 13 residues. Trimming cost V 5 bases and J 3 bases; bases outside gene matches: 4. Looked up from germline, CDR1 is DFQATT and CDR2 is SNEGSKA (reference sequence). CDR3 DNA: TGCAGTGCTCGGGAGGGCCTGACAGATACGCAGTATTTT. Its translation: CSAREGLTDTQYF.

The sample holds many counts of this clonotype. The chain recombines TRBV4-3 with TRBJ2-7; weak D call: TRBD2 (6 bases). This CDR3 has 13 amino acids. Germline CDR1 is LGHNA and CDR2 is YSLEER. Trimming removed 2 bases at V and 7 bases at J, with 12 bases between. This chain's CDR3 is CASSQRLAREQYF. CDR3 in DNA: TGCGCCAGCAGCCAACGCCTAGCGAGGGAGCAGTACTTC.

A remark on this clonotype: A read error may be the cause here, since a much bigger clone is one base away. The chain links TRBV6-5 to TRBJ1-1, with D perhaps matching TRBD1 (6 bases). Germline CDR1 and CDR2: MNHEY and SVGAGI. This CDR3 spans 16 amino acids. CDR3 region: CAGSSNWGGRNTEAFF. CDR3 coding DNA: TGTGCCGGCAGCTCGAACTGGGGGGGCAGGAACACTGAAGCTTTCTTT.

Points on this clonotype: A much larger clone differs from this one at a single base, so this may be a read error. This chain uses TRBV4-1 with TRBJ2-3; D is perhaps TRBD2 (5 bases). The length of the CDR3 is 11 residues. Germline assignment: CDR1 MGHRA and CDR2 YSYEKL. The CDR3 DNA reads TGCGCCAGCGGCCAAGGGCTAGCATTGGATTTT. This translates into CASGQGLALDF.

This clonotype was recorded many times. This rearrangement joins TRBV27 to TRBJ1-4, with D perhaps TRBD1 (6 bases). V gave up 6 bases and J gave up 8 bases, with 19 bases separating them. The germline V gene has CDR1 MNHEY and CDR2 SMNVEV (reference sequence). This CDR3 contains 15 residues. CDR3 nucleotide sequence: TGTGCCAGCAGGTCAGGTTGGGGGGCCACAGAAAAACTGTTTTTT. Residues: CASRSGWGATEKLFF.

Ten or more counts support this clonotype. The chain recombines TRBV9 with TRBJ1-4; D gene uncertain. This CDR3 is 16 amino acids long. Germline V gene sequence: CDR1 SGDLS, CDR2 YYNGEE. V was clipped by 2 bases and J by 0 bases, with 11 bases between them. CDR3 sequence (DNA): TGTGCCAGCAGCGTCGGAAGGGCCCCAACTAATGAAAAACTGTTTTTT. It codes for CASSVGRAPTNEKLFF.

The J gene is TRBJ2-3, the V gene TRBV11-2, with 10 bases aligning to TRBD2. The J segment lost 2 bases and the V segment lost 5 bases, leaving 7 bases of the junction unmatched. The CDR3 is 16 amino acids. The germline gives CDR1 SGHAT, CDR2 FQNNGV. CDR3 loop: CASSILAGELTDTQYF. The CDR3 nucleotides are TGTGCCAGCAGCATTCTAGCGGGAGAGCTCACAGATACGCAGTATTTT.

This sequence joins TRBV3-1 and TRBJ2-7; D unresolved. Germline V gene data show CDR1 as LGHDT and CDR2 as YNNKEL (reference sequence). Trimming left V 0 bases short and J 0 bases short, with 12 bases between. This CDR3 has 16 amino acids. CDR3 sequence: CASSQEVGMSSYEQYF. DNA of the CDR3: TGTGCCAGCAGCCAAGAGGTAGGGATGTCCTCCTACGAGCAGTACTTC.

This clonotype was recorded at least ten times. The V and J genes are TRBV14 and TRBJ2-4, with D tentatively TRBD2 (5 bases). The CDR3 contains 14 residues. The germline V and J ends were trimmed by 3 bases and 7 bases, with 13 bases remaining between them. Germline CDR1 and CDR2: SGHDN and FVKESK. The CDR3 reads CASSQEVGWNIQYF. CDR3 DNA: TGTGCCAGCAGCCAGGAGGTTGGGTGGAACATTCAGTACTTC.

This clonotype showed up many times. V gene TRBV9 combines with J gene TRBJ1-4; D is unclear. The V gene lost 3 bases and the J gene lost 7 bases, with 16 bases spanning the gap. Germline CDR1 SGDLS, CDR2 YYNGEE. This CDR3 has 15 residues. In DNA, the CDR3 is TGTGCCAGCAGCGCGTACAGCAGTGGAGGTGAAAAACTGTTTTTT. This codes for CASSAYSSGGEKLFF.

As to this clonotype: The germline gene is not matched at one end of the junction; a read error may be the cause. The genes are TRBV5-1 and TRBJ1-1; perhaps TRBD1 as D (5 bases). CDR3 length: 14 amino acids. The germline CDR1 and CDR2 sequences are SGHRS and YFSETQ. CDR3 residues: CPSSLGGGWTEAFF. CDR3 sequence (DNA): TGCCCCAGCAGCTTGGGGGGGGGGTGGACTGAAGCTTTCTTT. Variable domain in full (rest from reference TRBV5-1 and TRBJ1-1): KAGVTQTPRYLIKTRGQQVTLSCSPISGHRSVSWYQQTPGQGLQFLFEYFSETQRNKGNFPGRFSGRQFSNSRSEMNVSTLELGDSALYLCPSSLGGGWTEAFFGQGTRLTVV.

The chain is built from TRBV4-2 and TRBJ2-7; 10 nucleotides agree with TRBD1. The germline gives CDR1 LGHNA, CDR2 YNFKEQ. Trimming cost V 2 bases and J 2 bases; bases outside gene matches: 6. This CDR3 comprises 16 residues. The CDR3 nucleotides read TGTGCCAGCAGCCAAATGGGTGGACAGGGGGCCTACGAGCAGTACTTC. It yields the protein CASSQMGGQGAYEQYF.

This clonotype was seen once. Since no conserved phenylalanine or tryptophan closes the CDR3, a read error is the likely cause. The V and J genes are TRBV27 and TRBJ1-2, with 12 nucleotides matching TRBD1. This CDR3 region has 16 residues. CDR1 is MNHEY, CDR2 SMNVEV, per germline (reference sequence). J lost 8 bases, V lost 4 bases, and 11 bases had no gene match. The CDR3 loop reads CASSSSTGTGGNGYTI. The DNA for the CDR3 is TGTGCCAGCAGTTCTTCCACCGGGACAGGGGGCAACGGCTACACCATC.

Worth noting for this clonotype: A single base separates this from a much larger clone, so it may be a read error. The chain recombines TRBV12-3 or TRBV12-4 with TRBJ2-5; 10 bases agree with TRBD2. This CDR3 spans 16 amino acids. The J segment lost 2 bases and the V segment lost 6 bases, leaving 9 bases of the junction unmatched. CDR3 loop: CASSPELAGPQETQYF. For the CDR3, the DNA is TGTGCCAGCAGCCCAGAACTAGCGGGACCTCAAGAGACCCAGTACTTC.

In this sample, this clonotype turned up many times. The CDR3 loop is CASSQEDFPGANYGYTF. CDR3 DNA: TGCGCCAGCAGCCAAGAAGACTTTCCAGGGGCTAACTATGGCTACACCTTC. The chain has TRBV4-1 and TRBJ1-2, with D possibly matching TRBD1 (6 bases). The CDR3 totals 17 residues. Germline assignment: CDR1 MGHRA and CDR2 YSYEKL. V dropped 0 bases and J dropped 0 bases, with 14 bases sitting between them.

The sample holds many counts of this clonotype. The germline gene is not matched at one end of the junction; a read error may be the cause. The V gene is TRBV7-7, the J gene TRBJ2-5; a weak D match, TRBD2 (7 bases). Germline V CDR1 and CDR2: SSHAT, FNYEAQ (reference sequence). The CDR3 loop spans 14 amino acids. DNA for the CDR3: TGTGCTAGCAGCCTAGGGGGGGCTTATGAGACCCAGTACTTC. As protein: CASSLGGAYETQYF.